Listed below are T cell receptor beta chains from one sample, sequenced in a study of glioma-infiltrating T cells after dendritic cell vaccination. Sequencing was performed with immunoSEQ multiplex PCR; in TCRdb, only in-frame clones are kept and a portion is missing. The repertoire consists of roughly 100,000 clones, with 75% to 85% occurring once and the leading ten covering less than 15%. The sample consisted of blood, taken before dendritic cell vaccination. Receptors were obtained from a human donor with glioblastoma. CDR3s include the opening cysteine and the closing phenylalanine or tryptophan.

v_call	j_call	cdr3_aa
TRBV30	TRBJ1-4	CAWSWNRGKATNEKLFF
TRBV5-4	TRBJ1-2	CASSVPGQGEGYGYTF
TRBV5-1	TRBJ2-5	CASSLLGAGGWETQYF
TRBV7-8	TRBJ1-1	CASSLGEAVVMNTEAFF
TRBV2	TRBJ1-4	CASSEFGQGEKLFF
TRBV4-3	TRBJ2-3	CASSQDRVPDTQYF
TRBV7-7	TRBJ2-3	CASSPGLAGGGSTDTQYF
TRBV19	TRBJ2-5	CASMSRGVQETQYF
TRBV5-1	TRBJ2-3	CASVAGASTDTQYF
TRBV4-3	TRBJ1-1	CASSLGRDGTEAFF
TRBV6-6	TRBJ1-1	CASSYRTVGTEAFF
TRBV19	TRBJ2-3	CASSIQVSTDTQYF
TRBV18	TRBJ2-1	CASSPLGDNEQFF
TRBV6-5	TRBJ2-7	CASRKTGGAEEQYF